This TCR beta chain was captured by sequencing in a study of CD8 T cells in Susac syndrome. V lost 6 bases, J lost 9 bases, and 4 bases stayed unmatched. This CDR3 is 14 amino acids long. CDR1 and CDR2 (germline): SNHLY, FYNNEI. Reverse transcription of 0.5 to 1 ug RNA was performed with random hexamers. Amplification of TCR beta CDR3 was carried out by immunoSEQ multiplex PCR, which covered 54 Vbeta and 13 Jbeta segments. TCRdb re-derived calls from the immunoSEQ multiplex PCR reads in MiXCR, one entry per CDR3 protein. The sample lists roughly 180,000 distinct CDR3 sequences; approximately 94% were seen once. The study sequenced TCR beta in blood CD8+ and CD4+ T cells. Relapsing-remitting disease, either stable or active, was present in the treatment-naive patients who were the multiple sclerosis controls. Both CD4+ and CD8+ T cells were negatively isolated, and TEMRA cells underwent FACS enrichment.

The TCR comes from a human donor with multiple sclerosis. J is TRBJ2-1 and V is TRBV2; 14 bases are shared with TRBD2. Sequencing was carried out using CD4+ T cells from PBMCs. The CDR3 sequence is CASRGTSGSTEQFF. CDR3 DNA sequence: TGTGCCAGCAGGGGGACTAGCGGGAGTACTGAGCAGTTCTTC.